Shown below are 20 T cell receptor beta chains from a single sample sequenced in a study of T-cell reconstitution after alpha-beta-depleted transplantation in children. Molecular barcoding with unique molecular identifiers was used for the TCRbeta library. Via MiXCR, TCRdb re-called the PCR reads, giving one row per CDR3 protein. The top ten hold about 41% of the sample, which has approximately 350,000 distinct CDR3 sequences, 15% to 20% seen once. This specimen consisted of PBMCs, mostly from graft donor cells, obtained 360 days after TCRalphabeta/CD19-depleted stem cell transplant. Receptors originate from a male patient aged 2 to 10 who had a stem cell transplant for acute lymphoblastic leukemia, so the T cells may come from the graft donor.

Many counts were recorded for this clonotype. This chain joins TRBV29-1 and TRBJ2-5; D unresolved. This CDR3 region has 12 residues. Germline V gene data show CDR1 as SQVTM and CDR2 as ANQGSEA. V lost 4 bases to trimming and J lost 1 base, with 7 bases between them. CDR3 protein: CSVVPLQETQYF. CDR3 DNA: TGCAGCGTTGTCCCTCTCCAAGAGACCCAGTACTTC.

CDR3 coding DNA: TGTGCCAGCAGTTACTCGGGACTATCAGGGGAGACCCAGTACTTC. This codes for CASSYSGLSGETQYF. J is TRBJ2-5 and V is TRBV6-5; 7 bases map to TRBD2. From germline, CDR1 is MNHEY and CDR2 SVGAGI. The junction had 6 bases not matched to a gene; V was cut back by 0 bases and J by 5 bases. The CDR3 extends over 15 amino acids.

The chain has TRBV6-5 and TRBJ2-1; 11 positions agree with TRBD2. CDR3 length equals 15 residues. The V segment lost 0 bases and the J segment 9 bases; nucleotides outside the gene matches: 4. From germline, CDR1 is MNHEY and CDR2 SVGAGI. CDR3 coding DNA: TGTGCCAGCAGTTACTCGGCTAGCGGGAGGTTTGAGCAGTTCTTC. The encoded protein is CASSYSASGRFEQFF.

The sample holds many counts of this clonotype. V and J are TRBV12-3 or TRBV12-4 and TRBJ2-3; a possible D gene is TRBD2 (5 bases). This CDR3 is built from 15 residues. V was pared by 1 base and J by 4 bases, with 12 bases between. The CDR3 is CASSLGGMGADTQYF. The DNA for the CDR3 is TGTGCCAGCAGTTTAGGAGGGATGGGTGCAGATACGCAGTATTTT.

J is TRBJ2-7 and V is TRBV4-2; D not certain. CDR1 and CDR2 from the germline V gene are LGHNA and YNFKEQ. Trimming shortened V by 6 bases and J by 4 bases, and 10 bases separated the two germline ends. The CDR3 consists of 12 residues. CDR3 sequence reads: CASSPNLYEQYF. Here the CDR3 DNA reads TGTGCCAGCAGTCCGAACCTATACGAGCAGTACTTC.

This chain links TRBV12-3 or TRBV12-4 with TRBJ1-2, with 10 nucleotides matching TRBD1. The V and J ends lost 1 base and 3 bases, in that order; junction bases with no gene match: 5. The CDR3 loop spans 16 amino acids. In nucleotides, the CDR3 is TGTGCCAGCAGTTTAGGCGTCGGACAGGGGGACTATGGCTACACCTTC. Residues: CASSLGVGQGDYGYTF.

This clonotype was detected only a few times. The genes are TRBV12-3 or TRBV12-4 and TRBJ2-3; 10 bases line up with TRBD2. This CDR3 is 14 amino acids long. Trimming cost V 8 bases and J 2 bases; bases outside gene matches: 4. The CDR3 sequence: CASLTSGHTDTQYF. As DNA, the CDR3 is TGTGCCAGCCTGACTAGCGGGCACACAGATACGCAGTATTTT.

The CDR3: CASRSSGRGRETQYF. The CDR3 DNA reads TGTGCCAGCAGATCCAGCGGGAGGGGAAGAGAGACCCAGTACTTC. This chain connects TRBV12-3 or TRBV12-4 to TRBJ2-5; 10 positions match TRBD2. After removal of 6 bases from V and 4 bases from J, the junction contained 8 bases not matched to a gene. The CDR3 loop spans 15 amino acids.

This clonotype was seen more than once but under ten times. The chain uses TRBV4-3 and TRBJ2-7, with 10 bases fitting TRBD1. Germline CDR1 reads LGHNA; CDR2 reads YSLEER. This CDR3 has 15 amino acids. V lost 3 bases, J lost 2 bases, and 4 bases stayed unmatched. As DNA, the CDR3 is TGCGCCAGCAGCCAGCGGGACAGGGGAACCTACGAGCAGTACTTC. This encodes CASSQRDRGTYEQYF.

The V call is TRBV5-1, the J call TRBJ2-1; perhaps D is TRBD1 or TRBD2 (6 bases each). This CDR3 comprises 16 residues. Germline-derived CDR1 and CDR2 are SGHRS and YFSETQ. Trimming removed 3 bases from V and 7 bases from J, with 20 bases in between. The DNA for the CDR3 is TGCGCCAGCAGCTCCTCCCTTGGACAAGGGGGGAATGAGCAGTTCTTC. It specifies CASSSSLGQGGNEQFF. Combining the CDR3 with reference TRBV5-1 and TRBJ2-1 gives the whole variable domain KAGVTQTPRYLIKTRGQQVTLSCSPISGHRSVSWYQQTPGQGLQFLFEYFSETQRNKGNFPGRFSGRQFSNSRSEMNVSTLELGDSALYLCASSSSLGQGGNEQFFGPGTRLTVL.

The chain has TRBV7-8 and TRBJ2-7, with D perhaps TRBD1 (5 bases). This CDR3 has 13 residues. Between the trimmed V and J ends, which lost 1 base and 6 bases, there was a span of 10 bases. Germline V lookup: CDR1 SGHVS, CDR2 FQNEAQ. In nucleotides, the CDR3 is TGTGCCAGCAGCTTAGGCACAGGTATCGAGCAGTACTTC. This translates into CASSLGTGIEQYF.

This clonotype came up many times. The CDR3 here is CASSGSSLAGGWKTQYF. The CDR3 nucleotides read TGTGCCAGCAGTGGATCTTCACTAGCGGGAGGCTGGAAGACCCAGTACTTC. This chain connects TRBV12-3 or TRBV12-4 to TRBJ2-5; 12 bases are a match to TRBD2. The CDR3 sequence is 17 residues long. The V gene end was trimmed by 5 bases and the J gene end by 6 bases; junction bases not matched to a gene: 13.

About this clonotype: No conserved phenylalanine or tryptophan is present at the end of the CDR3, so a read error is the likely explanation. The DNA is left out, because the CDR3 cannot be placed on it with certainty; the CDR3 is given as TCRdb lists it. V and J are TRBV12-3 or TRBV12-4 and TRBJ2-3; the D call TRBD1 from the table was never checked on the DNA. From its first to its last residue, the CDR3 has 11 amino acids. The CDR3 sequence: CASSLQGAFMV.

The chain employs TRBV7-9 and TRBJ2-2, with 7 nucleotides matching TRBD1. The V gene's germline CDR1 is SEHNR and CDR2 FQNEAQ (reference sequence). The V gene end was trimmed by 2 bases and the J gene end by 5 bases; junction bases not matched to a gene: 8. This CDR3 region has 16 residues. Written as DNA, the CDR3 is TGTGCCAGCAGCTTACGCTCAACAGGGGTAACCGGGGAGCTGTTTTTT. Amino acids: CASSLRSTGVTGELFF.

This chain joins TRBV30 and TRBJ2-1; D is uncertain. The germline CDR1 and CDR2 sequences are GTSNPN and SVGIG (reference sequence). Trimming took off 1 base at V and 8 bases at J, with 6 bases between the two ends. This CDR3 spans 11 amino acids. CDR3 region: CAWSGSDEQFF. CDR3 nucleotides: TGTGCCTGGAGTGGGAGCGATGAGCAGTTCTTC.

This rearrangement joins TRBV29-1 to TRBJ2-7, with 14 nucleotides matching TRBD2. V trimming: 3 bases; J trimming: 7 bases; junction bases outside the gene matches: 5. This CDR3 region has 14 residues. Germline V gene sequence: CDR1 SQVTM, CDR2 ANQGSEA. In nucleotides, the CDR3 is TGCAGCGTTGAGGGGACTAGCGGGAGTCGGGAGCAGTACTTC. This codes for CSVEGTSGSREQYF.

This clonotype was recorded at least ten times. The V gene is TRBV4-3, the J gene TRBJ2-7; unclear D gene. Trimming pared 0 bases from V and 2 bases from J, leaving 8 bases between. Germline CDR1 reads LGHNA; CDR2 reads YSLEER. The CDR3 covers 14 residues. This chain's CDR3 is CASSQEVETYEQYF. CDR3 sequence (DNA): TGCGCCAGCAGCCAAGAGGTAGAAACCTACGAGCAGTACTTC.

The CDR3 protein is CASSQAQGANEQYF. In nucleotides, the CDR3 is TGTGCCAGCAGCCAGGCACAGGGGGCGAACGAGCAGTACTTC. The chain carries TRBV3-1 and TRBJ2-7; 9 positions agree with TRBD1. The V gene's germline CDR1 is LGHDT and CDR2 YNNKEL (reference sequence). The CDR3 runs 14 residues. After removal of 3 bases from V and 5 bases from J, the junction contained 5 bases not matched to a gene.

This clonotype came up many times. The chain links TRBV5-1 to TRBJ2-7; TRBD1 is a possible D gene (6 bases). Per the germline V gene, CDR1 is SGHRS and CDR2 is YFSETQ. V was shortened by 0 bases and J by 3 bases, with 7 bases between the two germline ends. The CDR3 contains 13 residues. CDR3 in DNA: TGCGCCAGCAGCTTGGTACAGGGCTACGAGCAGTACTTC. Translated, it gives CASSLVQGYEQYF.

In this sample, this clonotype turned up a few times. V and J are TRBV10-3 and TRBJ2-7; possibly TRBD1 or TRBD2 for D (5 bases each). Between the trimmed V and J ends, which lost 8 bases and 6 bases, there was a span of 14 bases. The germline gives CDR1 ENHRY, CDR2 SYGVKD. The CDR3 length is 12 residues. CDR3 DNA sequence: TGTGCCATCGGGCGGGCAGGGCTCGAGCAGTACTTC. Translation gives CAIGRAGLEQYF.